These 4 T cell receptor beta chains originate from one sample sequenced in a study of T cells in women clearing cervical HPV infection. TCRdb's table, derived via immunoSEQ multiplex PCR, lists solely in-frame clones and lacks some. Recorded for this sample: fewer than 40,000 clones. Sequencing was carried out using blood buffy coat. The receptor set was obtained from a woman aged 18-69 years with a cervical HPV16 infection that either progressed to CIN3+ or cleared (not recorded which).

As to this clone: The CDR3 end is not reached by the read, which stops 3 residues before it; the germline J gene fills it in. The chain uses TRBV6-1 and TRBJ1-6, with unresolved D. This CDR3 comprises 14 residues. The V end was cut by 4 bases, the J end by 10 bases, with 14 bases between. Germline lookup yields CDR1 MNHNS and CDR2 SASEGT. The CDR3 DNA, read in part, is TGTGCCAGCAGTGTAAAACCCCCGGTATCACCC. Protein: CASSVKPPVSP. The whole CDR3 region reads CASSVKPPVSPLHF.

Worth noting for this clone: The read finishes 3 residues shy of the CDR3 end, and the germline J gene is used to complete it. This chain joins TRBV7-6 and TRBJ2-3; TRBD2 matches 9 bases. The junction had 5 bases not matched to a gene; V was cut back by 3 bases and J by 4 bases. CDR3 length equals 15 residues. Germline-derived CDR1 and CDR2 are SGHVS and FNYEAQ. The CDR3 DNA, read in part, is TGTGCCAGCAGCTTTGCGGGGGGGCCGGCAGATACG. Its protein product is CASSFAGGPADT. The whole CDR3 region reads CASSFAGGPADTQYF.

For this clone: Read coverage stops 3 residues before the CDR3 terminus; the germline J gene supplies the remainder. V is TRBV5-4 and J is TRBJ2-3; D unresolved. Trimming removed 4 bases from V and 4 bases from J, with 16 bases in between. Germline V gene lookup returns CDR1 SGHNT and CDR2 YYREEE (reference sequence). This CDR3 contains 15 residues. The CDR3 spells CASSPWIDSPDTQYF. The CDR3 bases that were read are TGTGCCAGCAGCCCCTGGATAGACTCCCCAGATACG. Supplemented by reference TRBV5-4 and TRBJ2-3, the full variable domain reads ETGVTQSPTHLIKTRGQQVTLRCSSQSGHNTVSWYQQALGQGPQFIFQYYREEENGRGNFPPRFSGLQFPNYSSELNVNALELDDSALYLCASSPWIDSPDTQYFGPGTRLTVL.

In regard to this clone: The CDR3 is cut off 3 residues early in the read; its end comes from the germline J gene. This chain links TRBV18 with TRBJ1-1; D call uncertain. This CDR3 has 14 residues. The germline CDR1 and CDR2 sequences are KGHSH and LQKENI. The sequenced CDR3 bases are TGTGCCAGCTCACCAAGAAGGTCTCAGGAGGGA. It is translated as CASSPRRSQEG. The whole CDR3 protein is CASSPRRSQEGAFF.